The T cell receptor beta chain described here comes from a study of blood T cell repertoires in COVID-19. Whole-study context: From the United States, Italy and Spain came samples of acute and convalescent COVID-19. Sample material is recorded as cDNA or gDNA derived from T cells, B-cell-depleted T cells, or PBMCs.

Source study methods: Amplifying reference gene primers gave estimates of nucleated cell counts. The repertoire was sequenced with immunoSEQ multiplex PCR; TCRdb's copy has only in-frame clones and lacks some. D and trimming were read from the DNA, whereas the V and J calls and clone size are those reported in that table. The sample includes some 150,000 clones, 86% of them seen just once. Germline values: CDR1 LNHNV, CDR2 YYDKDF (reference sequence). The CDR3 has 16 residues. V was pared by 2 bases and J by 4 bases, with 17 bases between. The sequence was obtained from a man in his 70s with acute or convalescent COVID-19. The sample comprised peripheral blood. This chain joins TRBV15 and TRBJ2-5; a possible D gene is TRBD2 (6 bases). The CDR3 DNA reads TGTGCCACCAGCAGAACCTACGGGGCTAGCGCAGAGACCCAGTACTTC. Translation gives CATSRTYGASAETQYF.